This T cell receptor beta chain derives from a study of shared clonotypes between healthy human individuals. The material for each subset, its genomic DNA, was split evenly across several immunoSEQ plates. TCRdb keeps only in-frame clones here, not all; method: immunoSEQ multiplex PCR. In the table there are some 1 million clones, 60% to 80% of which are singletons. In the case of this clone: The antigen remains unidentified.

J lost 2 bases, V lost 3 bases, and 4 bases had no gene match. Germline-derived CDR1 and CDR2 are SGHRS and YFSETQ. The length of the CDR3 is 15 residues. Findings and caveats of the study: Sharing across four donors was highest in naive CD4 (roughly 5%) and lowest in memory CD8 (about 0.4%). Enrolling few donors narrowed the genetic and exposure-history diversity that was represented. Some clonotypes were shared by all four sorted-subset donors, while others were not shared. The non-shared ones had lower generation probabilities than the shared ones.

The receptor's source is a man younger than 35 in good health. Sequencing input: memory CD4+ T cells sorted from blood. Documented subset: CD45RA-negative fraction. The chain recombines TRBV5-1 with TRBJ2-3; TRBD2 agrees at 9 bases. As DNA, the CDR3 is TGCGCCAGCAGCTCCAGGACTAGCGCCACAGATACGCAGTATTTT. It yields the protein CASSSRTSATDTQYF. Using reference TRBV5-1 and TRBJ2-3 for the parts outside the CDR3, the full variable domain is KAGVTQTPRYLIKTRGQQVTLSCSPISGHRSVSWYQQTPGQGLQFLFEYFSETQRNKGNFPGRFSGRQFSNSRSEMNVSTLELGDSALYLCASSSRTSATDTQYFGPGTRLTVL.